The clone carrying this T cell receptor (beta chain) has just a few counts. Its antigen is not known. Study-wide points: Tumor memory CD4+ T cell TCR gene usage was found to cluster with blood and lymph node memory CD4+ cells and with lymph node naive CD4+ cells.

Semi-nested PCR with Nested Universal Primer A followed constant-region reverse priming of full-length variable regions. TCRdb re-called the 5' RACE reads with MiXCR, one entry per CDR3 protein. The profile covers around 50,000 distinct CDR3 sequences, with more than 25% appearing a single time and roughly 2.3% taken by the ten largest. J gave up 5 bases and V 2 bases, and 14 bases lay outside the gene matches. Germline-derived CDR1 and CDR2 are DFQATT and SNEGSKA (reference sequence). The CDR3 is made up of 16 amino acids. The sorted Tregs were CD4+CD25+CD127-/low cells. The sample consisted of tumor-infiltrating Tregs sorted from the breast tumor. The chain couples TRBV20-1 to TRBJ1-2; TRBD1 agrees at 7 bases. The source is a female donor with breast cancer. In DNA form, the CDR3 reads TGCAGTGCTAGATCCACTACCGGGACAGTCAATTATGGCTACACCTTC. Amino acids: CSARSTTGTVNYGYTF.